Shown below are 13 T cell receptor beta chains from a single sample sequenced in a study of T cell responses to AZD1222 COVID-19 vaccine. Measured with immunoSEQ multiplex PCR; TCRdb has only the in-frame clones, and not every one. The table has under 200,000 clones, 70% to 90% seen once. Sequences were derived from peripheral blood, sampled 28 days after the second AZD1222 dose. All receptors derive from an adult who received the AZD1222 COVID-19 vaccine.

J is TRBJ2-6 and V is TRBV27, with TRBD2 as a possible D gene (6 bases). Trimming stripped 8 bases from V and 2 bases from J, with 19 bases between. Germline lookup yields CDR1 MNHEY and CDR2 SMNVEV (reference sequence). The CDR3 is 17 amino acids. CDR3 in amino acids: CASRPGPWRAGANVLTF. The CDR3 DNA reads TGTGCCAGCCGCCCGGGGCCCTGGAGGGCTGGGGCCAACGTCCTGACTTTC. The entire variable domain, with the rest obtained from reference TRBV27 and TRBJ2-6, is as follows: EAQVTQNPRYLITVTGKKLTVTCSQNMNHEYMSWYRQDPGLGLRQIYYSMNVEVTDKGDVPEGYKVSRKEKRNFPLILESPSPNQTSLYFCASRPGPWRAGANVLTFGAGSRLTVL.

The chain is built from TRBV5-1 and TRBJ2-1, with 7 positions matching TRBD1. J lost 12 bases, V lost 4 bases, and 7 bases had no gene match. The CDR3 is 12 residues long. Germline V gene data show CDR1 as SGHRS and CDR2 as YFSETQ. CDR3 protein: CASSLGGRRQFF. The CDR3 bases are TGCGCCAGCAGCCTAGGGGGCAGGAGGCAGTTCTTC.

The chain employs TRBV6-2 or TRBV6-3 and TRBJ2-7; 10 positions match TRBD2. V shed 7 bases and J 3 bases; nucleotides not matched to a gene: 12. The germline gives CDR1 MNHEY, CDR2 SVGEGT. The CDR3 is made up of 16 amino acids. CDR3 residues: CASTPGLAEGDYEQYF. CDR3 bases: TGTGCCAGCACCCCTGGACTAGCGGAGGGGGACTACGAGCAGTACTTC.

The rearrangement joins TRBV2 to TRBJ2-3; D may be TRBD2 (5 bases). CDR1 is SNHLY, CDR2 FYNNEI, per germline. This CDR3 comprises 14 residues. V was cut by 7 bases and J by 6 bases, with 17 bases left in between. CDR3 nucleotide sequence: TGTGCCAGCAAAGCGCGTGAGGGTTGGGATACGCAGTATTTT. This gives the protein CASKAREGWDTQYF. The variable domain in full, completed from reference TRBV2 and TRBJ2-3, reads EPEVTQTPSHQVTQMGQEVILRCVPISNHLYFYWYRQILGQKVEFLVSFYNNEISEKSEIFDDQFSVERPDGSNFTLKIRSTKLEDSAMYFCASKAREGWDTQYFGPGTRLTVL.

V gene TRBV3-1 (or the pseudogene TRBV3-2) combines with J gene TRBJ2-3; 7 bases agree with TRBD1. The junction had 3 bases not matched to a gene; V was cut back by 1 base and J by 2 bases. The CDR3 spans 15 residues. Germline loops: CDR1 LGHDT, CDR2 YNNKEL (reference sequence). CDR3 sequence: CASSQVTGITDTQYF. The CDR3 DNA follows: TGTGCCAGCAGCCAAGTGACAGGGATCACAGATACGCAGTATTTT.

This sequence joins TRBV18 and TRBJ2-4; D unclear. The germline V gene encodes CDR1 KGHSH and CDR2 LQKENI. Trimming cost V 6 bases and J 1 base, with 7 bases left between them. This CDR3 has 13 residues. CDR3 amino acids: CASSPVAKNIQYF. CDR3 in DNA: TGTGCCAGCTCGCCCGTGGCCAAAAACATTCAGTACTTC.

The chain uses TRBV5-4 and TRBJ1-2; no clear D. The V gene lost 0 bases and the J gene lost 8 bases, with 11 bases spanning the gap. The V gene's germline CDR1 is SGHNT and CDR2 YYREEE (reference sequence). This CDR3 has 13 residues. The CDR3 nucleotides read TGTGCCAGCAGCTTGGCCATGGGAGGCGGCTACACCTTC. It specifies CASSLAMGGGYTF.

V and J are TRBV27 and TRBJ2-1; TRBD2 agrees at 7 bases. The CDR3 is 15 residues long. Germline trimming cut 3 bases from V and 8 bases from J; bases unmatched to any gene: 10. CDR1 and CDR2 (germline): MNHEY, SMNVEV (reference sequence). The CDR3 sequence: CASSFGGREMDEQFF. The CDR3 DNA reads TGTGCCAGCAGTTTTGGAGGGAGGGAGATGGATGAGCAGTTCTTC.

This chain joins TRBV10-3 and TRBJ2-1; 7 positions match TRBD1. In germline, CDR1 is ENHRY, CDR2 SYGVKD. The CDR3 loop spans 14 amino acids. V lost 2 bases, J lost 8 bases, and 6 bases stayed unmatched. This CDR3 is CAISELQGFDEQFF. The DNA for the CDR3 is TGTGCCATCAGTGAGCTACAGGGGTTCGATGAGCAGTTCTTC.

The chain carries TRBV3-1 (or the pseudogene TRBV3-2) and TRBJ1-1, with D possibly being TRBD1 (6 bases). The V end was cut by 3 bases, the J end by 4 bases, with 9 bases between. Germline-derived CDR1 and CDR2 are LGHDT and YNNKEL (reference sequence). This CDR3 contains 13 residues. CDR3 sequence: CASSQGAPTEAFF. CDR3 nucleotide sequence: TGTGCCAGCAGCCAGGGGGCGCCCACTGAAGCTTTCTTT.

J is TRBJ2-2 and V is TRBV18; the D is unclear. Trimming took 2 bases from V and 0 from J, leaving 7 bases between them. Germline-derived CDR1 and CDR2 are KGHSH and LQKENI. The CDR3 contains 15 residues. CDR3 in amino acids: CASSPVTTNTGELFF. As DNA, the CDR3 is TGTGCCAGCTCACCAGTGACAACGAACACCGGGGAGCTGTTTTTT.

V is TRBV28 and J is TRBJ2-1; TRBD2 matches 9 bases. The CDR3 extends over 16 amino acids. V shed 7 bases, J shed 4 bases, and the junction held 11 bases outside the gene matches. Germline assignment: CDR1 MDHEN and CDR2 SYDVKM. Here the CDR3 DNA reads TGTGCCAGCACCCTCCCGGGACTAGCTGCTTACAATGAGCAGTTCTTC. Translated, it gives CASTLPGLAAYNEQFF.

V gene TRBV11-3 combines with J gene TRBJ2-5; 8 positions match TRBD2. The CDR3 is made up of 13 amino acids. V lost 5 bases to trimming and J lost 2 bases; unmatched junction nucleotides: 1. Germline V CDR1 and CDR2: SGHNT, YENEEA. The CDR3 spells CASSPGGQETQYF. Written as DNA, the CDR3 is TGTGCCAGCAGCCCGGGGGGGCAAGAGACCCAGTACTTC.